The 2 T cell receptor beta chains listed next were all sequenced from one sample in a study of cytomegalovirus exposure and HLA in healthy donors (TCRdb year 2017). The library came from the immunoSEQ multiplex PCR assay. A mixture of 60 forward primers for TCR Vbeta segments and 13 reverse primers for TCR Jbeta segments was used in the multiplex PCR. The immuneACCESS repertoire file appears here via TCRdb, limited to in-frame rearrangements. These files lack a portion of the clones; in checked studies, under half of the deficit traces to unresolved V genes, and the cause of the others is not known. Present in this sample are approximately 160,000 clones, around 77% of which were seen just once. The top ten clones comprise 1% of the sample. Input material: PBMCs. Receptors were obtained from a woman aged 45-60 years in good health and CMV-seropositive.

This chain joins TRBV5-6 and TRBJ1-6; no firm D call. V lost 4 bases and J 0 bases, leaving 11 bases between the germline ends. This CDR3 has 16 amino acids. Germline CDR1 reads SGHDT; CDR2 reads YYEEEE. The CDR3 spells CASSPSPSSYNSPLHF. The CDR3 nucleotides are TGTGCCAGCAGCCCCTCCCCGAGCTCCTATAATTCACCCCTCCACTTT.

Turning to this clone: At one boundary the junction diverges from the germline segment, which might be a read error. V usage is TRBV4-3 and J usage is TRBJ2-5, with TRBD2 identical over 7 bases. Germline V gene lookup returns CDR1 LGHNA and CDR2 YSLEER. The CDR3 is 16 residues long. CDR3 sequence (DNA): TGCGCCAGCAGCCAAGGTAGCCTCCGGGGGGAAGAGGCCCAGTACTTC. It encodes CASSQGSLRGEEAQYF.